This T cell receptor beta chain was identified in a study of blood T cell repertoires in COVID-19 (dated by TCRdb to about 2020). Background for the entire study: Samples from collaborators originated in the United States, Italy and Spain and spanned both the acute and convalescent phases of COVID-19. The material from the prospective study consisted of cDNA or gDNA derived from T cells, B-cell-depleted T cells, or PBMCs. Subjects who had been exposed to COVID-19, were actively infected with it, or had recovered from it provided the deeply sampled blood TCRbeta repertoires that made up the dataset. The repertoires were released in a freely available public database meant as a resource for research on the immune response to SARS-CoV-2. The samples were drawn from two sources: the first 160 participants of the ongoing ImmuneRACE study, and 1,200 or so subjects contributed by 6 global collaborators. Nearly every sample came with metadata listing a de-identified subject ID, COVID-19 status, age in years and sex. Where available, HLA class I and class II types were obtained from metadata supplied by the sample provider rather than from assay-based typing.

The full study reports these points: The amount of clinical and demographic metadata varied by source and participant and was provided uncurated.

The CDR3 sequence holds 16 residues, the cysteine and phenylalanine included. Just CDR3 DNA is preserved here, 48 bases in frame from base 1. V sheds 5 bases and J sheds 4 bases, leaving 17 bases between their ends. CDR1 and CDR2 are read off the germline V gene as SGHTA and FQGNSA. Samples from volunteer blood donors who had recovered from COVID-19 were contributed by a second Seattle source. Collaborating institutions collected whole blood in K2EDTA tubes following their own protocols. For TCRbeta analysis, collaborators shipped samples in one of three forms: frozen whole blood, isolated PBMCs, or DNA extracted from either of those sample types. As to this clone: This clone's antigen is unknown. Qualities for individual bases were not recorded, and no much larger clone is one base off.

TCRbeta CDR3 regions were amplified from genomic DNA by means of the immunoSEQ Assay, a bias-controlled multiplex PCR. Concerning the study's data processing: The number of nucleated cells in each sample was estimated by amplification of reference gene primers within the assay. To quantify the absolute abundance of each unique TCRbeta CDR3 rearrangement, sequence reads were collapsed and filtered. For each sample, productive Simpson clonality was calculated as the square root of Simpson's diversity index across productive rearrangements. Not all clones reach the TCRdb copy of this immuneACCESS table, which keeps in-frame sequences only. Checked studies attribute under half of the gap to unresolved V genes and leave the rest unexplained. V, J and clone size were drawn from that table, and D and trimming were deduced from the DNA. The table for this sample lists some 210,000 clones; nearly 90% of them were counted only once. Roughly 6.2% of the sample comes from the top ten.

Recombination joined TRBV7-2 with TRBJ2-2, with TRBD2 tentatively as D gene (6 bases match). This receptor was obtained from a woman between 35 and 50 years old who had recovered from COVID-19. Sequenced input: peripheral blood. The sequenced DNA: TGTGCCAGCAGCCCGAAACGCAGGGACTTCACCGGGGAGCTGTTTTTT. Translated, this gives CASSPKRRDFTGELFF.